The clone carrying this TCR beta chain was observed a handful of times. Its antigen is unknown. RNA extraction and reverse transcription yielded cDNA as sequencing template. The repertoire was sequenced with immunoSEQ multiplex PCR; TCRdb's copy has only in-frame clones and lacks some. The profile covers 90,000 to 100,000 clones, with roughly two fifths appearing a single time and approximately 1.4% taken by the ten largest. This entry belongs to a study of CD8+ T cells in alopecia areata. Study details: For the treated group, dosing was oral tofacitinib at 5 to 10 mg twice daily.

This CDR3 is built from 12 residues. V gave up 7 bases and J gave up 3 bases, with 9 bases separating them. Germline V gives CDR1 MDHEN, CDR2 SYDVKM. Findings of the study overall: Sequences from scalp samples also cover resident alphabeta T cells of normal skin.

Sequenced sample: CD4+ T cells sorted from blood. This receptor was identified in a human donor with alopecia areata. This chain uses TRBV28 with TRBJ1-1, with D possibly TRBD1 on 5 matching bases. The CDR3 region has the DNA TGTGCCAGCAACTCGGGGGACACTGAAGCTTTCTTT. Translated: CASNSGDTEAFF.